This entry describes one T cell receptor (beta chain). Germline V lookup: CDR1 WSHSY, CDR2 SAAADI. V trimming: 4 bases; J trimming: 8 bases; junction bases outside the gene matches: 10. CDR3 length: 15 amino acids. The data stem from a study of blood T cell repertoires in COVID-19. Per the authors' pipeline: Reference gene primer amplification gave estimated nucleated cell counts. Assay used: immunoSEQ multiplex PCR; TCRdb lists only in-frame clones, some missing. The V and J calls and clone size are taken from that table; D and trimming were inferred from the DNA. Here the sample spans around 130,000 clones, about 90% being singletons.

This clonotype was sampled from a woman aged 45-65 years who had recovered from COVID-19. The sample consisted of peripheral blood. The chain couples TRBV10-2 to TRBJ2-1, with 8 bases identical to TRBD2. The DNA for the CDR3 is TGCGCCAGCAGTGGTGTAGGGACTAGTCGGCATGAGCAGTTCTTC. Its translation is CASSGVGTSRHEQFF.